This T cell receptor (beta chain) was sequenced during a study of blood T cell repertoires in COVID-19. Study context: Sites across the United States, Italy and Spain contributed samples from acute and convalescent COVID-19. T cells, B-cell-depleted T cells, or PBMCs provided the cDNA or gDNA that served as material.

Sequencing used immunoSEQ multiplex PCR; TCRdb keeps in-frame clones, though not all of them. The profile shows 88,000 or so clones, less than 90% of them singletons. This clone was recorded only once. V gave up 5 bases and J gave up 4 bases, with 9 bases separating them. CDR3 length equals 13 residues. CDR1 is MNHEY, CDR2 SMNVEV, per germline (reference sequence). Sequencing used peripheral blood. The receptor's source is a man between 60 and 75 years old with acute or convalescent COVID-19. The chain uses TRBV27 and TRBJ1-5; TRBD1 might be the D (6 bases). DNA of the CDR3: TGTGCCAGCAGTCCGGACAGAAATCAGCCCCAGCATTTT. Its translation is CASSPDRNQPQHF.